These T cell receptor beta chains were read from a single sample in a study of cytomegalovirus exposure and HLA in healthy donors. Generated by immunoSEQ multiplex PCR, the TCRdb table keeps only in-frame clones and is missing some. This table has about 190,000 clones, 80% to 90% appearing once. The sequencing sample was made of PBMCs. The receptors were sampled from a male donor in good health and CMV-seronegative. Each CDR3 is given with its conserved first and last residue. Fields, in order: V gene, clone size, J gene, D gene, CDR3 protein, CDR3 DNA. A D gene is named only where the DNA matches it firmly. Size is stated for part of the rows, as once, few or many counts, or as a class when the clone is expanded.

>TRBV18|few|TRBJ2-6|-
CASSPTDSSGANVLTF
TGTGCCAGCTCACCTACTGACAGCTCTGGGGCCAACGTCCTGACTTTC
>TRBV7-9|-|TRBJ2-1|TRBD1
CASSFQGDEQFF
TGTGCCAGCAGCTTTCAGGGGGATGAGCAGTTCTTC
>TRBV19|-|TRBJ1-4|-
CASAVGSEKLFF
TGTGCCAGCGCGGTAGGTTCTGAAAAACTGTTTTTT
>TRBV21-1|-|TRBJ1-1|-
CASSTTGGYTEAFF
TGTGCCAGCAGCACTACAGGGGGCTACACTGAAGCTTTCTTT
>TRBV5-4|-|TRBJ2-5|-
CASSLTGLETQYF
TGTGCCAGCAGCCTAACAGGGTTGGAGACCCAGTACTTC
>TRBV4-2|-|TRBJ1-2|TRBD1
CASSQDRARGYGYTF
TGTGCCAGCAGCCAAGATCGCGCCAGGGGGTATGGCTACACCTTC
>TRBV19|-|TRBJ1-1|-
CASSIGLPHRGTEAFF
TGTGCCAGTAGTATAGGGTTACCCCATAGGGGCACTGAAGCTTTCTTT
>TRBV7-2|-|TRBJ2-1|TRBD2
CASSLNGREEQFF
TGTGCCAGCAGCTTAAATGGGCGGGAGGAGCAGTTCTTC
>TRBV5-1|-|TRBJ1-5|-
CASSLNPGLVNQPQHF
TGCGCCAGCAGCTTGAATCCGGGACTAGTCAATCAGCCCCAGCATTTT
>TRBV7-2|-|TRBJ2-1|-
CASSLRGNGGNEQFF
TGTGCCAGCAGCTTACGAGGGAATGGTGGCAATGAGCAGTTCTTC
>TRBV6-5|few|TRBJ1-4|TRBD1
CASSYSGQGTEKLFF
TGTGCCAGCAGTTACTCGGGACAGGGGACTGAAAAACTGTTTTTT
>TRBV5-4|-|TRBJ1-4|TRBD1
CASSPGGQGGEKLFF
TGTGCCAGCAGCCCAGGGGGACAGGGTGGTGAAAAACTGTTTTTT
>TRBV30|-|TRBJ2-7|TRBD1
CAWRTGGVYEQYF
TGTGCCTGGAGAACAGGGGGCGTATACGAGCAGTACTTC
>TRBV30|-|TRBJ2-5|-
CAWSVRREETQYF
TGTGCCTGGAGTGTCCGGAGGGAAGAGACCCAGTACTTC
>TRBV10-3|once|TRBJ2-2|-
CAIRLNGGAGELFF
TGTGCCATCAGACTAAATGGGGGCGCCGGGGAGCTGTTTTTT
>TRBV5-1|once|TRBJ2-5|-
CASSLSSEGTQYF
TGCGCCAGCAGCTTGTCCTCGGAGGGGACCCAGTACTTC
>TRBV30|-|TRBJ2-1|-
CAWDPQTYNEQFF
TGTGCCTGGGATCCACAGACCTACAATGAGCAGTTCTTC
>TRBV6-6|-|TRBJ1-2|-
CASSPGQNYGYTF
TGTGCCAGCAGCCCTGGACAGAACTATGGCTACACCTTC